This TCR beta chain was observed in a study of T-cell reconstitution after alpha-beta-depleted transplantation in children. CDR3 length equals 10 residues. Trimming took 8 bases from V and 5 from J, leaving 6 bases between them. A library of TCRbeta sequences, prepared with unique molecular identifiers, was generated. TCRdb analysed the PCR reads with MiXCR anew, one entry per CDR3 protein. The sample includes about 360,000 distinct CDR3 sequences, about an eighth of them seen just once. This receptor was identified in a human donor who donated a stem cell graft to a child with Fanconi anemia. V gene TRBV12-3 or TRBV12-4 combines with J gene TRBJ1-2, with no clear D. This specimen was PBMCs, taken from the stem cell graft. CDR3: CASGGYGYTF. Here the CDR3 DNA reads TGTGCCAGCGGAGGGTATGGCTACACCTTC.